The clone carrying this TCR beta chain showed up just a few times. The data derive from a study of cytomegalovirus exposure and HLA in healthy donors. Study overall: Previous work identified roughly 120 million unique TCR beta sequences from around 200 million T cells. 81% of more than 300 genotyped donors fell in the Caucasian-associated ancestry cluster.

The PCR ran on 60 Vbeta and 13 Jbeta primers. Method: immunoSEQ multiplex PCR; TCRdb's copy keeps in-frame clones and lacks some. The sample contains around 130,000 clones, 80% of which appear only once. Trimming stripped 8 bases from V and 6 bases from J, with 14 bases between. The V gene's germline CDR1 is SEHNR and CDR2 FQNEAQ (reference sequence). CDR3 size: 13 residues. Specimen: PBMCs. The rearrangement joins TRBV7-9 to TRBJ1-5, with D uncertain. The receptor's source is a man aged 35-49 years in good health and CMV-seronegative. CDR3 in DNA: TGTGCCAGCTCGCGGGCTGACGGTCAGCCCCAGCATTTT. It is translated as CASSRADGQPQHF.